This entry lists 17 T cell receptor beta chains sequenced from one sample in a study of blood T cell repertoires in COVID-19. Assay used: immunoSEQ multiplex PCR; TCRdb lists only in-frame clones, some missing. Here the sample spans about 360,000 clones, 75% to 90% being singletons. The sample consisted of peripheral blood. The receptors were gathered from an older woman with COVID-19, enrolled during active disease.

This chain links TRBV30 with TRBJ1-5; 7 bases are a match to TRBD1. V trimming: 7 bases; J trimming: 5 bases; junction bases outside the gene matches: 11. The CDR3 extends over 14 amino acids. Germline CDR1 is GTSNPN and CDR2 is SVGIG (reference sequence). The CDR3 protein is CAYKDRVRDQPQHF. The CDR3 nucleotides are TGTGCCTACAAAGACAGGGTGAGGGATCAGCCCCAGCATTTT.

The sample holds one count of this clone. The CDR3 region has the DNA TGTGCCAGCAGTTTAGGGGGCGGTGGGGCCAACGTCCTGACTTTC. This encodes CASSLGGGGANVLTF. The gene calls are TRBV27 and TRBJ2-6; possibly TRBD1 for D (6 bases). This CDR3 contains 15 residues. V was pared by 2 bases and J by 3 bases, with 8 bases between. CDR1 and CDR2 from the germline V gene are MNHEY and SMNVEV (reference sequence).

Written as DNA, the CDR3 is TGCGCCAGCAGCCAAGCTAGCGGGGGGAACAATGAGCAGTTCTTC. Encoded protein: CASSQASGGNNEQFF. The rearrangement links TRBV4-1 to TRBJ2-1; TRBD2 matches at 11 bases. CDR1 and CDR2 (germline): MGHRA, YSYEKL. The CDR3 is 15 residues long. After removal of 1 base from V and 5 bases from J, the junction contained 1 base not matched to a gene.

The rearrangement joins TRBV4-3 to TRBJ2-3; maybe TRBD2 (6 bases). V lost 0 bases, J lost 2 bases, and 12 bases lay in between. The CDR3 is 16 residues long. CDR1 LGHNA and CDR2 YSLEER come from the germline V gene. CDR3 amino acids: CASSQDWTGDTDTQYF. DNA of the CDR3: TGCGCCAGCAGCCAAGATTGGACGGGGGACACAGATACGCAGTATTTT.

The chain uses TRBV6-5 and TRBJ1-3; D possibly corresponds to TRBD1 (6 bases). Deletions cut 6 bases from V and 3 bases from J, with 15 bases between. Germline loops: CDR1 MNHEY, CDR2 SVGAGI. The CDR3 is 15 residues long. CDR3 DNA: TGTGCCAGCAGCCCCAGGGGCCGCCTTGGAAACACCATATATTTT. Protein: CASSPRGRLGNTIYF.

The chain is built from TRBV7-8 and TRBJ2-2; 11 bases align to TRBD1. V trimming: 5 bases; J trimming: 6 bases; junction bases outside the gene matches: 8. This CDR3 spans 16 amino acids. The germline V gene encodes CDR1 SGHVS and CDR2 FQNEAQ. This CDR3 reads CASSLRTGGYAGELFF. CDR3 coding DNA: TGTGCCAGCAGCCTACGGACAGGGGGCTACGCCGGGGAGCTGTTTTTT.

The V call is TRBV5-1, the J call TRBJ2-3; possible D gene TRBD2, 5 bases. Trimming took 3 bases from V and 2 from J, leaving 19 bases between them. CDR1 and CDR2 (germline): SGHRS, YFSETQ. CDR3 size: 17 residues. The CDR3 sequence: CASSSRWSQRTTDTQYF. Here the CDR3 DNA reads TGCGCCAGCAGCTCCCGCTGGAGTCAGCGGACCACAGATACGCAGTATTTT.

The V gene is TRBV30, the J gene TRBJ2-3; 8 nucleotides line up with TRBD2. This CDR3 is 17 amino acids long. Germline CDR1 and CDR2: GTSNPN and SVGIG (reference sequence). V lost 1 base to trimming and J lost 0 bases; unmatched junction nucleotides: 9. The CDR3 loop reads CAWSGWGAGASTDTQYF. In DNA, the CDR3 is TGTGCCTGGAGTGGTTGGGGAGCGGGGGCTAGCACAGATACGCAGTATTTT.

J is TRBJ1-1 and V is TRBV3-1 (or the pseudogene TRBV3-2); no reliable D call. The CDR3 length is 15 residues. V lost 0 bases and J lost 5, with 13 bases in between. The germline V gene has CDR1 LGHDT and CDR2 YNNKEL (reference sequence). The CDR3: CASSQDLTTTTEAFF. Here the CDR3 DNA reads TGTGCCAGCAGCCAAGATCTAACGACTACAACTGAAGCTTTCTTT.

A note on this clone: The same CDR3 also results from other DNA sequences found in this sample. This chain uses TRBV19 with TRBJ2-5; D not resolved. CDR3 length: 13 residues. V lost 1 base to trimming and J lost 2 bases, with 5 bases between them. Germline CDR1 and CDR2: LNHDA and SQIVND (reference sequence). The CDR3 reads CASSIGQQETQYF. The CDR3 DNA is TGTGCCAGTAGTATAGGTCAGCAAGAGACCCAGTACTTC.

The chain carries TRBV7-9 and TRBJ1-1; D is unclear. Trimming took 1 base from V and 4 from J, leaving 7 bases between them. The CDR3 spans 13 residues. Germline V gene data show CDR1 as SEHNR and CDR2 as FQNEAQ (reference sequence). The CDR3 loop reads CASSLVVVTEAFF. DNA for the CDR3: TGTGCCAGCAGCTTAGTTGTCGTCACTGAAGCTTTCTTT. Together with reference TRBV7-9 and TRBJ1-1, the CDR3 gives the full variable domain: DTGVSQNPRHKITKRGQNVTFRCDPISEHNRLYWYRQTLGQGPEFLTYFQNEAQLEKSRLLSDRFSAERPKGSFSTLEIQRTEQGDSAMYLCASSLVVVTEAFFGQGTRLTVV.

This chain connects TRBV30 to TRBJ1-6; tentatively, D is TRBD1 (5 bases). Germline CDR1 reads GTSNPN; CDR2 reads SVGIG (reference sequence). Trimming shortened V by 2 bases and J by 9 bases, and 14 bases separated the two germline ends. The CDR3 runs to 14 residues. CDR3 DNA: TGTGCCTGGAGTCTATCTCCAGGGATTTCACCCCTCCACTTT. Translating gives CAWSLSPGISPLHF.

This clone was seen a few times. The chain couples TRBV10-3 to TRBJ2-5; 8 bases map to TRBD1. Germline V gene data show CDR1 as ENHRY and CDR2 as SYGVKD. This CDR3 spans 18 amino acids. Losses at the gene ends were 3 bases for V and 5 bases for J; bases not matched to a gene: 17. Here the CDR3 DNA reads TGTGCCATCAGTGATTCCCCAGGGGGCGCAATGGGGGAGGAGACCCAGTACTTC. Its translation: CAISDSPGGAMGEETQYF.

This chain uses TRBV6-6 with TRBJ2-1; TRBD2 aligns across 10 bases. The length of the CDR3 is 16 residues. V dropped 5 bases and J dropped 2; count of bases not matched to a gene: 6. Germline V CDR1 and CDR2: MNHNY, SVGAGI (reference sequence). This CDR3 reads CASSASGGVAYNEQFF. The DNA of the CDR3 is TGTGCCAGCAGTGCTAGCGGGGGAGTCGCCTACAATGAGCAGTTCTTC.

The chain employs TRBV3-1 (or the pseudogene TRBV3-2) and TRBJ1-3; 8 nucleotides agree with TRBD1. The CDR3 sequence is 14 residues long. The V and J ends lost 6 bases and 2 bases, in that order; junction bases with no gene match: 3. Germline values: CDR1 LGHDT, CDR2 YNNKEL (reference sequence). The CDR3 DNA is TGTGCCAGCAGTTTGGACAGGGCTGGAAACACCATATATTTT. Its translation is CASSLDRAGNTIYF.

The V call is TRBV9, the J call TRBJ2-3; 9 bases line up with TRBD2. Germline V gene sequence: CDR1 SGDLS, CDR2 YYNGEE. With 4 bases clipped from V and 6 bases from J, the junction kept 12 bases outside the gene matches. CDR3 length: 16 amino acids. The CDR3 sequence: CASSPGGGGVSDTQYF. Written as DNA, the CDR3 is TGTGCCAGCAGCCCAGGCGGCGGGGGGGTTAGCGATACGCAGTATTTT.

This clone has only a few counts. The genes are TRBV21-1 and TRBJ1-2; TRBD1, the D gene given by the table, was not confirmed from the DNA. TRBV21-1 counts as a pseudogene. The CDR3 totals 15 residues. CDR3 nucleotides: TGTGCCAGCAGCCCGGACAGGAGCGTTAACTATGGCTACACCTTC. Protein sequence: CASSPDRSVNYGYTF.